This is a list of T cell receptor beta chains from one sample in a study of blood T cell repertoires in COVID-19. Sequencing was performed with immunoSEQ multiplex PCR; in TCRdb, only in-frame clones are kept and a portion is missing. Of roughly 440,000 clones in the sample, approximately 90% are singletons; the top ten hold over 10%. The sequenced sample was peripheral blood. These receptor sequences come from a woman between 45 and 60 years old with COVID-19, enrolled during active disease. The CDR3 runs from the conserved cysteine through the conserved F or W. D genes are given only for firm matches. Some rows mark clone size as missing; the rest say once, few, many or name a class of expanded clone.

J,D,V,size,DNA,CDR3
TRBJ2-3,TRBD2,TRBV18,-,TGTGCCAGCTCACCACCGTCTAGCGGGGGGCACCCTAGCACAGATACGCAGTATTTT,CASSPPSSGGHPSTDTQYF
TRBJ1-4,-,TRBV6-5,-,TGTGCCAGCAGTACCCGACAGAGTCGGAATGAAAAACTGTTTTTT,CASSTRQSRNEKLFF
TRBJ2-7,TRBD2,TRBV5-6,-,TGTGCCAGCAGCTTGGCTCCTAGCGGGGGGGCCAGGGAGCAGTACTTC,CASSLAPSGGAREQYF
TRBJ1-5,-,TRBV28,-,TGTGCCAGCAGTTTCAGGGAATACAATCAGCCCCAGCATTTT,CASSFREYNQPQHF
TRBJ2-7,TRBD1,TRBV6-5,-,TGTGCCAGCAGTTACCCTGGACAGGGTGGGTACGAGCAGTACTTC,CASSYPGQGGYEQYF
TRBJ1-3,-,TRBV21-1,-,TGTGCCAGCAGCAGCGGACAGGTCGTCCAGGACACCATATATTTT,CASSSGQVVQDTIYF
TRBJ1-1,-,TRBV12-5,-,TGTGCTAGTGGCCTCGCACTTGAGGCTTTCTTT,CASGLALEAFF
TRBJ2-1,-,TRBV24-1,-,TGTGCCACCAGTGATTTCGCCACAGGGTTGAAGGACAATGAGCAGTTCTTC,CATSDFATGLKDNEQFF
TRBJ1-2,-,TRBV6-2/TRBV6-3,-,TGTGCCAGCAGTTACCCGGAGAGGGGAGGTTATGGCTACACCTTC,CASSYPERGGYGYTF
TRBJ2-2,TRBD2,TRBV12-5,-,TGTGCTAGTGGTTTGCTAAGGACTAGCGGGGACACCGGGGAGCTGTTTTTT,CASGLLRTSGDTGELFF
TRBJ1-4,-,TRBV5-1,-,TGCGCCAGCAGCTTGTCAACAGTAACAACTAATGAAAAACTGTTTTTT,CASSLSTVTTNEKLFF
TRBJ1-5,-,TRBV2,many,TGTGCCAGCACCAGCGAGGCTGCTAGCAATCAGCCCCAGCATTTT,CASTSEAASNQPQHF
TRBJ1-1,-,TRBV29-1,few,TGCAGCGTTAGTTGGAGGGAGCCCACTGAAGCTTTCTTT,CSVSWREPTEAFF
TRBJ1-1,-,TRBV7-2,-,TGTGCCAGCAGCTTACGAGGAGGCACTGAAGCTTTCTTT,CASSLRGGTEAFF
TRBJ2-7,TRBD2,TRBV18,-,TGTGCCAGCTCACCTAGCGGGGGCCTATACGAGCAGTACTTC,CASSPSGGLYEQYF
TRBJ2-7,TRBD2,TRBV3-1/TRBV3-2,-,TGTGCCAGCAGCCAAGGCGTCGCTAGCGGGGGCGAGCAGTACTTC,CASSQGVASGGEQYF
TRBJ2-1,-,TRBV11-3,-,TGTGCCAGCAGCGCAGGAGGTTCCTACAATGAGCAGTTCTTC,CASSAGGSYNEQFF
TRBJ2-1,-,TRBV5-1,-,TGCGCCAGCAGCCTAACAGGGCCACTTGATGAGCAGTTCTTC,CASSLTGPLDEQFF